This TCR beta chain was captured in a study of cytomegalovirus exposure and HLA in healthy donors. Study outcomes and limitations: A further, later analysis showed that HLA-associated TCR beta chains (compared with equally common others) were more clonally expanded. Segments of the TCR beta V type were, in most cases, productive about 90% or about 30% of the time in an earlier analysis. Several of the most significant clusters were apparently associated with common viral pathogens in a later analysis. Cytomegalovirus status, reportedly, was diagnosed with high specificity and sensitivity by the classifier.

A remark on this clone: Its antigen is not known.

This CDR3 comprises 13 residues. Germline loops: CDR1 SGHTA, CDR2 FQGNSA. V lost 5 bases, J lost 7 bases, and 7 bases stayed unmatched. PCR employed 60 Vbeta and 13 Jbeta primers. Data came from immunoSEQ multiplex PCR; TCRdb stores just in-frame clones and leaves some out. Here the sample spans more than 110,000 clones, 70% to 85% being singletons. This clonotype originated in a man younger than 45 in good health and CMV-seropositive. Sequencing was carried out using PBMCs. The chain has TRBV7-2 and TRBJ1-2; TRBD1 matches at 7 bases. Here the CDR3 DNA reads TGTGCCAGCAGCCCGATGACAGGGACTGGCTACACCTTC. Residues: CASSPMTGTGYTF.